This TCR beta chain came from a study of beta chain features in type 1 diabetes. Study-wide context: Across all samples, over 85 million sorted cells were examined. Findings of the study overall: Cells with high TCR expression could be over-represented by cDNA sequencing. When Type 1 diabetes patients were examined, their TCRB CDR3s proved moderately but significantly shorter in all four CD4+ subsets.

CD4+ naive, central memory, regulatory and stem cell-like memory subsets were isolated by sorting on CD45RO/CCR7/CD25/CD127/CD95/CD27. About this clone itself: Its antigen is unknown.

Sequenced material consisted of expressed TCRB transcripts (all of the isolated RNA was reverse transcribed). Libraries were prepared by immunoSEQ multiplex PCR; TCRdb keeps only in-frame clonotypes and omits some of them. The table has hundreds of thousands of clones, roughly a tenth seen once. Germline-derived CDR1 and CDR2 are SGHTA and FQGNSA. Trimming cost V 6 bases and J 2 bases, with 14 bases left between them. The length of the CDR3 is 15 residues. The gene calls are TRBV7-2 and TRBJ1-3; tentatively, D is TRBD1 (5 bases). Source material: naive CD4+ T cells from blood. The sequence was collected from a man aged 25-45 years with type 1 diabetes. The CDR3 spells CASSPVGGAGNTIYF. The CDR3 DNA reads as TGTGCCAGCAGTCCCGTGGGGGGTGCTGGAAACACCATATATTTT. Full variable domain (remainder filled in from reference TRBV7-2 and TRBJ1-3): GAGVSQSPSNKVTEKGKDVELRCDPISGHTALYWYRQSLGQGLEFLIYFQGNSAPDKSGLPSDRFSAERTGGSVSTLTIQRTQQEDSAVYLCASSPVGGAGNTIYFGEGSWLTVV.